The following is a T cell receptor beta chain sequence with its context. Its antigen is as yet unknown. Germline CDR1 SEHNR, CDR2 FQNEAQ (reference sequence). The CDR3 runs 15 residues. With V trimmed by 5 bases and J by 7 bases, 9 bases remained unmatched. These data are taken from a study of T cell responses to AZD1222 COVID-19 vaccine. Some clones are missing from TCRdb's copy, which holds only in-frame ones; the method was immunoSEQ multiplex PCR. This sample has under 140,000 clones, with about nine tenths found just once. Second-dose intervals near 4 or 12 weeks were combined. Points from the study as a whole: Donors were mostly white British, more females; clonal diversity possibly underestimated. Scientists sampled the repertoires only once the peak T cell response had passed. Epitopes outside B.1.351 and B.1.1.7 mutated regions reportedly drew nearly half of spike TCRs.

This chain connects TRBV7-9 to TRBJ2-2; 8 bases map to TRBD1. The sequences come from peripheral blood, collected 28 days after the second AZD1222 dose. The sequence derives from an adult who received the AZD1222 COVID-19 vaccine. CDR3 sequence (DNA): TGTGCCAGCAGCCTCTGGACAGGGACGGGCGGGGAGCTGTTTTTT. It specifies CASSLWTGTGGELFF.